This T cell receptor beta chain was recorded in a study of cytomegalovirus exposure and HLA in healthy donors. Study at large: Tens of millions of unique TCR sequences came from HLA-typed donors in an early release. Study-wide findings and caveats: An analysis that was carried out later associated about 17,000 TCR beta sequences with HLA alleles at 0.05 false discovery rate. A later analysis, which compared TCR beta chains of equal frequency, found the HLA-associated ones more clonally expanded. Earlier results showed most TCR beta V segments being productive about 87% or about 30% of the time.

The length of the CDR3 is 16 residues. The germline V and J ends were trimmed by 4 bases and 2 bases, with 15 bases remaining between them. Germline V CDR1 and CDR2: MDHEN, SYDVKM. In the case of this clone: Its antigen is not identified.

PCR primers comprised 60 Vbeta and 13 Jbeta primers. Assay used: immunoSEQ multiplex PCR; TCRdb lists only in-frame clones, some missing. Of about 130,000 clones in the sample, roughly four fifths were seen once. Specimen: PBMCs. The sequence came from a man aged 30 to 45 in good health and CMV-seronegative. This chain links TRBV28 with TRBJ2-1; D may be TRBD1 (6 bases). CDR3 sequence reads: CASSSRDTDAYNEQFF. The CDR3 DNA sequence: TGTGCCAGCAGTTCCCGGGACACGGACGCCTACAATGAGCAGTTCTTC.